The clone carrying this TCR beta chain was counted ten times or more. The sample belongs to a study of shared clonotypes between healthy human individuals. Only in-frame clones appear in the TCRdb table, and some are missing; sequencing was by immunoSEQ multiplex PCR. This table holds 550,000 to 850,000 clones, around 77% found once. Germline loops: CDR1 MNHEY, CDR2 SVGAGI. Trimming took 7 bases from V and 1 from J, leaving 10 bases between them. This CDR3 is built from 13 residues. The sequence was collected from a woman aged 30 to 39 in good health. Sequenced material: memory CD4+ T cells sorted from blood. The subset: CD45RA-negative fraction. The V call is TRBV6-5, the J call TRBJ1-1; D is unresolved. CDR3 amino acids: CASITRQNTEAFF. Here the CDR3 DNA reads TGTGCCAGCATTACCAGACAGAACACTGAAGCTTTCTTT.